This TCR beta chain was identified during a study of T-cell memory formation after mild COVID-19. Study-wide results and limits: Contracting CD4+ clones were located mainly in CM and EM, and CD8+ clones in EMRA. That cross-reactive memory joined was suggested by some responding clones appearing in pre-infection memory.

A word on this clonotype: Its antigen is undetermined.

MiXCR, run by TCRdb on the 5' RACE reads, gives a single entry per CDR3 protein. The table includes about 160,000 distinct CDR3 sequences, around a third detected once. J lost 3 bases, V lost 9 bases, and 6 bases had no gene match. Germline assignment: CDR1 KGHDR and CDR2 SFDVKD. The CDR3 is made up of 13 amino acids. This chain uses TRBV24-1 with TRBJ2-5; 7 nucleotides line up with TRBD2. This clonotype was sampled from an adult woman who had mild COVID-19 (a few samples of this study predate the infection). Cell type and time point are not known. Material for sequencing was PBMCs or a T cell subset sorted from them (not recorded which). The CDR3 bases are TGTGCCACCGGCGGGCTAGCGGAAGAGACCCAGTACTTC. Translating gives CATGGLAEETQYF.